The next 9 T cell receptor beta chains were all read from a single sample in a study of siplizumab effects on memory and regulatory T cells. Using immunoSEQ multiplex PCR, the repertoire was profiled, and TCRdb retains in-frame clones only, with some absent. The data hold tens of thousands of clones, with around 97% observed a single time. The sample consisted of naive CD8+ T cells sorted from blood. The receptors shown here come from a human donor in good health.

The chain employs TRBV7-9 and TRBJ2-7; 7 nucleotides align to TRBD1. Germline V gene data show CDR1 as SEHNR and CDR2 as FQNEAQ (reference sequence). The length of the CDR3 is 13 residues. The trim removed 1 base at V and 3 bases at J, leaving 0 bases unmatched. In DNA, the CDR3 is TGTGCCAGCAGCTTAGGGGACAGCTACGAGCAGTACTTC. This codes for CASSLGDSYEQYF.

This clone was seen a handful of times. CDR3 bases: TGTGCCAGTAGTGCGGGGGGCCCTCATGGCTACACCTTC. Translation: CASSAGGPHGYTF. The chain carries TRBV19 and TRBJ1-2; tentative D call: TRBD1 (6 bases). The germline gives CDR1 LNHDA, CDR2 SQIVND (reference sequence). The V gene lost 5 bases and the J gene lost 6 bases, with 13 bases spanning the gap. CDR3 size: 13 residues.

CDR3 residues: CASSLDVALGYEQYF. The CDR3 region has the DNA TGTGCCAGCAGCTTAGATGTAGCCTTAGGCTACGAGCAGTACTTC. This chain connects TRBV11-2 to TRBJ2-7; D unresolved. The CDR3 extends over 15 amino acids. The germline V gene has CDR1 SGHAT and CDR2 FQNNGV. Trimming left V 0 bases short and J 3 bases short, with 12 bases between.

As regards this clone: The junction departs from the called germline gene at one end, perhaps through a read error. The genes are TRBV6-5 and TRBJ2-7; 8 nucleotides agree with TRBD2. The germline V gene encodes CDR1 MNHEY and CDR2 SVGAGI. CDR3 length: 13 residues. CDR3 amino acids: CASSYSSGGGPTF. DNA for the CDR3: TGTGCCAGCAGTTACTCGAGCGGGGGAGGGCCCACCTTC.

The CDR3 sequence is CASSLGQGAVNEQFF. CDR3 bases: TGTGCCAGCAGCTTAGGACAGGGGGCTGTGAATGAGCAGTTCTTC. The genes are TRBV7-9 and TRBJ2-1, with 10 bases fitting TRBD1. The CDR3 is 15 amino acids. Per germline, CDR1 SEHNR and CDR2 FQNEAQ (reference sequence). The junction had 4 bases not matched to a gene; V was cut back by 1 base and J by 7 bases.

This chain joins TRBV27 and TRBJ1-2; 8 bases align to TRBD1. With 6 bases clipped from V and 4 bases from J, the junction kept 7 bases outside the gene matches. From germline, CDR1 is MNHEY and CDR2 SMNVEV (reference sequence). The CDR3 consists of 14 residues. Here the CDR3 reads CASRLQGAGYGYTF. CDR3 nucleotide sequence: TGTGCCAGCAGACTCCAGGGGGCTGGCTATGGCTACACCTTC.

The chain joins TRBV6-1 to TRBJ1-2, with TRBD1 matching 7 bases. The V gene's germline CDR1 is MNHNS and CDR2 SASEGT. V lost 8 bases to trimming and J lost 4 bases; unmatched junction nucleotides: 4. The CDR3 contains 12 residues. CDR3 loop: CASETGIYGYTF. CDR3 in DNA: TGTGCCAGCGAGACAGGGATCTATGGCTACACCTTC.

The chain links TRBV9 to TRBJ1-2; 7 bases match TRBD1. The CDR3 covers 17 residues. V lost 4 bases, J lost 0 bases, and 12 bases stayed unmatched. Germline lookup yields CDR1 SGDLS and CDR2 YYNGEE. This chain's CDR3 is CASSPQTGSRANYGYTF. The DNA of the CDR3 is TGTGCCAGCAGCCCCCAGACAGGGTCTCGAGCTAACTATGGCTACACCTTC.

V and J are TRBV5-3 and TRBJ2-7, with TRBD1 identical over 8 bases. TRBV5-3 has ORF status, its function being uncertain. The length of the CDR3 is 15 residues. V was pared by 3 bases and J by 2 bases, with 7 bases of the junction left unmatched. CDR3 DNA: TGTGCCAGAAGCTGTTCGGACAGGGCGGCCTACGAGCAGTACTTC. Translating gives CARSCSDRAAYEQYF.